This T cell receptor (beta chain) is drawn from a study of metastatic and nonmetastatic thyroid tumors. Whole-study context: Where malignant and benign thyroid patients were concerned, repertoires were compared across blood and tumor or nodule tissue. General observations from the study: Across blood and tumor, TCR beta diversity in malignant thyroid tumors was reportedly significantly higher than in benign nodules.

This clone occurred a few times. Antigen specificity is unknown. The CDR3 sequence is 14 residues long. Germline V gene lookup returns CDR1 SQVTM and CDR2 ANQGSEA. V was trimmed by 5 bases and J by 2 bases, leaving 16 bases between them. Per the study methods: Construction of a distant-metastasis classifier for papillary thyroid cancer relied on CDR3 differences across clinicopathological groups. TCRdb re-called clones from the PCR reads using MiXCR. The V and J calls and clone size are TCRdb's, not the authors'. In the table there are 70,000 or so clones, 14% of which are singletons. All patients were treatment-naive before thyroid surgery.

The sequence derives from a male donor with papillary thyroid cancer or a benign thyroid nodule (not recorded which). Some clones in this sample may be carry-over from other donors' samples. The source material was blood. V is TRBV29-1 and J is TRBJ2-7; possibly TRBD2 for D (6 bases). CDR3 protein: CSVHIGTPPYEQYV. DNA for the CDR3: TGCAGCGTTCACATTGGGACTCCTCCCTACGAGCAGTACGTC.